A single sample is the source of the 10 T cell receptor beta chains below, sequenced in a study of blood T cell repertoires in COVID-19. Generated by immunoSEQ multiplex PCR, the TCRdb table keeps only in-frame clones and is missing some. The table includes about 42,000 clones, 90% to 95% detected once. Sequencing was performed on peripheral blood. The receptors derive from a human donor in a cohort sampled during active COVID-19.

This clone was recorded once. V is TRBV19 and J is TRBJ1-1; D possibly corresponds to TRBD1 (6 bases). Germline assignment: CDR1 LNHDA and CDR2 SQIVND (reference sequence). V shed 7 bases and J shed 0 bases, with 15 bases lying between them. CDR3 length: 15 amino acids. The CDR3: CASIRTATLNTEAFF. The CDR3 DNA reads as TGTGCCAGTATTCGGACAGCTACCTTGAACACTGAAGCTTTCTTT. The variable domain in full, with the rest retrieved from reference TRBV19 and TRBJ1-1, is DGGITQSPKYLFRKEGQNVTLSCEQNLNHDAMYWYRQDPGQGLRLIYYSQIVNDFQKGDIAEGYSVSREKKESFPLTVTSAQKNPTAFYLCASIRTATLNTEAFFGQGTRLTVV.

This chain links TRBV7-9 with TRBJ2-7; 8 nucleotides align to TRBD1. Unmatched junction bases numbered 5, after V lost 4 bases and J lost 6 bases. The CDR3 has 13 amino acids. Germline V lookup: CDR1 SEHNR, CDR2 FQNEAQ (reference sequence). Here the CDR3 reads CASSWGQASEQYF. The CDR3 DNA is TGTGCCAGCAGCTGGGGACAGGCCAGCGAGCAGTACTTC.

The chain joins TRBV9 to TRBJ1-4; no firm D call. CDR1 SGDLS and CDR2 YYNGEE come from the germline V gene. The CDR3 covers 16 residues. V was pared by 4 bases and J by 4 bases, with 17 bases between. CDR3 nucleotide sequence: TGTGCCAGCAGCCCTCCCGGGAGGTCCGATAATGAAAAACTGTTTTTT. Encoded protein: CASSPPGRSDNEKLFF.

The V call is TRBV7-9, the J call TRBJ2-7, with TRBD2 matching 7 bases. This CDR3 comprises 17 residues. V lost 1 base and J lost 0; bases outside the gene matches: 9. CDR1 and CDR2 (germline): SEHNR, FQNEAQ (reference sequence). The CDR3 region is CASSLVRASGFSYEQYF. The DNA of the CDR3 is TGTGCCAGCAGCTTAGTTAGGGCTAGCGGCTTCTCCTACGAGCAGTACTTC.

About this clone itself: One end of the junction does not line up with germline, which may come from a read error. This sample also contains other DNA sequences that code for the same CDR3. V is TRBV5-1 and J is TRBJ2-1, with TRBD2 identical over 10 bases. This CDR3 comprises 15 residues. Per germline, CDR1 SGHRS and CDR2 YFSETQ. DNA for the CDR3: TGCGCCAGCAGCTTACTAGCGGGGACGTACAATGAGCAATTCTTC. Translated, it gives CASSLLAGTYNEQFF.

This chain uses TRBV6-5 with TRBJ2-7, with TRBD1 identical over 8 bases. V gave up 6 bases and J gave up 4 bases; unmatched junction bases: 8. The CDR3 has 14 amino acids. The germline V gene has CDR1 MNHEY and CDR2 SVGAGI. In DNA, the CDR3 is TGTGCCAGCAGGACCGGGACAGGTGGGTACGAGCAGTACTTC. This gives the protein CASRTGTGGYEQYF.

The chain combines TRBV4-1 with TRBJ1-5; 8 bases line up with TRBD1. V gave up 4 bases and J gave up 5 bases; unmatched junction bases: 7. The CDR3 has 15 amino acids. CDR1 is MGHRA, CDR2 YSYEKL, per germline. For the CDR3, the DNA is TGCGCCAGCAGCCCGACAGGGGCCCAGCATCAGCCCCAGCATTTT. Its translation is CASSPTGAQHQPQHF.

The rearrangement uses TRBV28 and TRBJ2-7, with TRBD1 matching over 9 bases. Germline-derived CDR1 and CDR2 are MDHEN and SYDVKM. V was pared by 5 bases and J by 7 bases, with 9 bases of the junction left unmatched. There are 14 residues in the CDR3. The CDR3 nucleotides are TGTGCCAGCAGTACCGGGACAGGGTTTTGGGAGCAGTACTTC. Translation gives CASSTGTGFWEQYF.

V is TRBV7-3 and J is TRBJ2-5, with D perhaps TRBD1 (5 bases). The CDR3 has 15 residues. V lost 4 bases, J lost 1 base, and 13 bases lay in between. Germline-derived CDR1 and CDR2 are SGHTA and FQGTGA. CDR3: CASSSRQGIQETQYF. CDR3 coding DNA: TGTGCCAGCAGCTCTCGCCAGGGAATCCAAGAGACCCAGTACTTC.

V gene TRBV30 combines with J gene TRBJ2-7; 7 bases fit TRBD2. V lost 0 bases to trimming and J lost 7 bases; unmatched junction nucleotides: 12. Germline assignment: CDR1 GTSNPN and CDR2 SVGIG (reference sequence). The CDR3 is 15 amino acids. The CDR3 loop reads CAWSVSLAELWEQYF. DNA for the CDR3: TGTGCCTGGAGTGTATCGCTAGCGGAGCTATGGGAGCAGTACTTC. The full variable domain, with the rest looked up from reference TRBV30 and TRBJ2-7, is SQTIHQWPATLVQPVGSPLSLECTVEGTSNPNLYWYRQAAGRGLQLLFYSVGIGQISSEVPQNLSASRPQDRQFILSSKKLLLSDSGFYLCAWSVSLAELWEQYFGPGTRLTVT.